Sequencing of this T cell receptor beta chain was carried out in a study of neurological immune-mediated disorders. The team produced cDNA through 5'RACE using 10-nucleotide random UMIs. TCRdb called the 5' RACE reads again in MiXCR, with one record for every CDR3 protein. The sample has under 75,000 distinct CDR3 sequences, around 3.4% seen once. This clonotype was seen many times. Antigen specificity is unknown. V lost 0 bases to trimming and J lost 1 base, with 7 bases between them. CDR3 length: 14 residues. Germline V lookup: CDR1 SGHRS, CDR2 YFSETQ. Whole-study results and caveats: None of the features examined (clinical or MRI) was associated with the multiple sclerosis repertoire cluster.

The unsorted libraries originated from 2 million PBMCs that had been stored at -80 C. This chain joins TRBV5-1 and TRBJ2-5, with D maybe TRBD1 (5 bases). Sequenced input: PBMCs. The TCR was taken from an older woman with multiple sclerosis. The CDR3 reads CASSLEGIQETQYF. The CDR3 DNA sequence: TGCGCCAGCAGCTTGGAGGGGATCCAAGAGACCCAGTACTTC.